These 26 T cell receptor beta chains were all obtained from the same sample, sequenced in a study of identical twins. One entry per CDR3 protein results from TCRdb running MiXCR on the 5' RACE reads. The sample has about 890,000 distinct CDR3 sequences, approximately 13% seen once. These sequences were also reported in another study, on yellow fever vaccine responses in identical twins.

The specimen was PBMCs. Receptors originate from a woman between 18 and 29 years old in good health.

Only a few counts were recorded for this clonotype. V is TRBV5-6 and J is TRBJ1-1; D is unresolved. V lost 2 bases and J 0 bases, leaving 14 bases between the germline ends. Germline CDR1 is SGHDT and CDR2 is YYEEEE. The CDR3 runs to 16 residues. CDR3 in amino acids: CASSFGRIELNTEAFF. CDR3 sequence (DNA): TGTGCCAGCAGCTTCGGCAGGATCGAACTGAACACTGAAGCTTTCTTT.

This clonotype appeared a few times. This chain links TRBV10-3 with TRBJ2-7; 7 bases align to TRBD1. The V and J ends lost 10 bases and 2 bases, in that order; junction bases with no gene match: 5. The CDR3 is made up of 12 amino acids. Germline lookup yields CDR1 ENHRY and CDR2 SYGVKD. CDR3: CANGQAPYEQYF. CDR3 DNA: TGTGCCAACGGACAGGCCCCCTACGAGCAGTACTTC.

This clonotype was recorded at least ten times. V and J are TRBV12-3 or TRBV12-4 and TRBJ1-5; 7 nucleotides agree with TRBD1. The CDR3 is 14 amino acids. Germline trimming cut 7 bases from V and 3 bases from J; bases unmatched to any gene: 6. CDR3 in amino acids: CASKTGIDNQPQHF. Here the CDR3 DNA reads TGTGCCAGCAAGACAGGGATTGACAATCAGCCCCAGCATTTT.

The CDR3, as DNA: TGTGCCAGCAGTCCCAGCGGGAGGGCGAACAATGAGCAGTTCTTC. Amino acids: CASSPSGRANNEQFF. The chain combines TRBV12-3 or TRBV12-4 with TRBJ2-1; 10 bases map to TRBD2. V was clipped by 5 bases and J by 5 bases; unmatched bases: 6. This CDR3 comprises 15 residues.

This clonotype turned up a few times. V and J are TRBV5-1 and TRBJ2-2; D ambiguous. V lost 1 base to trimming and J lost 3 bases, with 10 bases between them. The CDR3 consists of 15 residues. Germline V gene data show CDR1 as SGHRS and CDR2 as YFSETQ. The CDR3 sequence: CASSLWSSDTGELFF. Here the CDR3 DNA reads TGCGCCAGCAGCTTGTGGAGTTCGGACACCGGGGAGCTGTTTTTT.

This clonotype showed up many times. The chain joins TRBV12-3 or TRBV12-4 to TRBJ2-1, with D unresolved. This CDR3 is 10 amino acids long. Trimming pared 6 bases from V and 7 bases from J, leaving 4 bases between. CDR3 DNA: TGTGCCAGCAGAGGTAATGAGCAGTTCTTC. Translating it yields CASRGNEQFF.

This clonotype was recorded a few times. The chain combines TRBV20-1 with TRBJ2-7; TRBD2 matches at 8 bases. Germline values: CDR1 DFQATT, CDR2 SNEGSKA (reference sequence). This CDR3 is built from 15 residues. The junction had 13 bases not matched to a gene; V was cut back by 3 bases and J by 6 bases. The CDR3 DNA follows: TGCAGTGCTAGGGGCCCCCGTCTTGCGGGAGGCGAGCAGTACTTC. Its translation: CSARGPRLAGGEQYF.

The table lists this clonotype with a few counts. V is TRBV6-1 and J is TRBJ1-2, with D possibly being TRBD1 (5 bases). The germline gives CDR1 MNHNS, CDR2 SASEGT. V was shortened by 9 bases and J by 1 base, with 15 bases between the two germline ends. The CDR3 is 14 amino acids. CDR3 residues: CASAGGTVNYGYTF. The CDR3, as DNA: TGTGCCAGTGCCGGCGGGACGGTTAACTATGGCTACACCTTC.

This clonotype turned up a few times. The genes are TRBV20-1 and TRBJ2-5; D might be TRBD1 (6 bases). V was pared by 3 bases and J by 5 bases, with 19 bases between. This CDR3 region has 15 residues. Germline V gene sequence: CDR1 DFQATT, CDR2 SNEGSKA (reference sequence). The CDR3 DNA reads TGCAGTGCTAGTGGGGCCCTAACAGGGTCGGAGACCCAGTACTTC. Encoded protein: CSASGALTGSETQYF.

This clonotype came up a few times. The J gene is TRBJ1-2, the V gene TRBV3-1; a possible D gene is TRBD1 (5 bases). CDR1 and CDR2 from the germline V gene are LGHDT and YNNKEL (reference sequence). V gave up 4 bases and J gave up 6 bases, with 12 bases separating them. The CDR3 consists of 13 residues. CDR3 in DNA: TGTGCCAGCAGCCCTCAGGGCTCTCATGGCTACACCTTC. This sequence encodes CASSPQGSHGYTF.

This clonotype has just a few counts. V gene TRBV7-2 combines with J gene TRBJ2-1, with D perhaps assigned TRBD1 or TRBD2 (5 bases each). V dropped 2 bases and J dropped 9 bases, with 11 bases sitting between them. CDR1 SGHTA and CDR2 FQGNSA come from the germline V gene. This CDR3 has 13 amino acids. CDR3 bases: TGTGCCAGCAGCTTATGGGACCCAATTGAGCAGTTCTTC. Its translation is CASSLWDPIEQFF.

The CDR3 loop reads CASSQGRVSGARTDTQYF. The CDR3 DNA follows: TGTGCCAGCAGCCAAGGTCGGGTGTCGGGAGCCCGCACAGATACGCAGTATTTT. This chain uses TRBV3-1 with TRBJ2-3; tentatively, D is TRBD2 (6 bases). The CDR3 is made up of 18 amino acids. CDR1 is LGHDT, CDR2 YNNKEL, per germline (reference sequence). The germline V and J ends were trimmed by 1 base and 1 base, with 18 bases remaining between them.

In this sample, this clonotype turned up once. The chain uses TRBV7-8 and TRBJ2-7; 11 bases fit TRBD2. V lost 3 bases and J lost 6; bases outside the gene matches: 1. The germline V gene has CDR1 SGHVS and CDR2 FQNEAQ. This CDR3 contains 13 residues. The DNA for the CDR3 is TGTGCCAGCAGCTTCCTAGCGGGAGGCGAGCAGTACTTC. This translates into CASSFLAGGEQYF.

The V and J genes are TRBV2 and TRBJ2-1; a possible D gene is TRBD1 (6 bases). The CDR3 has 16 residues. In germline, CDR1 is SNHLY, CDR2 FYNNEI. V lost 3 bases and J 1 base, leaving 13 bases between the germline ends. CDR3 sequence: CASSDSGRGSYNEQFF. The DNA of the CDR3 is TGTGCCAGCAGTGATAGTGGCAGGGGATCCTACAATGAGCAGTTCTTC.

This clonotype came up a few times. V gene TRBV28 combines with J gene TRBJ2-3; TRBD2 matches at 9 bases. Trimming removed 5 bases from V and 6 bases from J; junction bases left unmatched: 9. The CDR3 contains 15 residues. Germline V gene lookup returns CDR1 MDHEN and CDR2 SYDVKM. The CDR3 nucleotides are TGTGCCAGCAGTACCGTAGCGGGAGCTGCGGATACGCAGTATTTT. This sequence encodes CASSTVAGAADTQYF.

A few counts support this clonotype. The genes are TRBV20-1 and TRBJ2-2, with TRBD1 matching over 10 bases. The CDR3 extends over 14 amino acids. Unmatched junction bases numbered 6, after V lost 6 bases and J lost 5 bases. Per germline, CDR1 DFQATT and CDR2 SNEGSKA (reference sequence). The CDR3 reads CSAIDRGRTGELFF. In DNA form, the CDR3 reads TGCAGTGCCATCGACAGGGGGCGAACCGGGGAGCTGTTTTTT.

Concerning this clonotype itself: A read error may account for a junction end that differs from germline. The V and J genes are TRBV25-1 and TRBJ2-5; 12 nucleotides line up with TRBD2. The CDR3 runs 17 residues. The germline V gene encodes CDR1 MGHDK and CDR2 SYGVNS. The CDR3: CASSSGLAGFVRETQCF. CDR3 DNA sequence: TGTGCCAGCAGTTCAGGACTAGCGGGATTTGTTCGGGAGACCCAGTGCTTC. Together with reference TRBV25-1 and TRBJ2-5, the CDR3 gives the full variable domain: EADIYQTPRYLVIGTGKKITLECSQTMGHDKMYWYQQDPGMELHLIHYSYGVNSTEKGDLSSESTVSRIRTEHFPLTLESARPSHTSQYLCASSSGLAGFVRETQCFGPGTRLLVL.

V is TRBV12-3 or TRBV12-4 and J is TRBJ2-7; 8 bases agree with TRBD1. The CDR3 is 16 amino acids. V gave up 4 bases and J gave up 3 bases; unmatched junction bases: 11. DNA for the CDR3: TGTGCCAGCAGTTCAGGACAGGGAAAATCTAGCTACGAGCAGTACTTC. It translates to CASSSGQGKSSYEQYF.

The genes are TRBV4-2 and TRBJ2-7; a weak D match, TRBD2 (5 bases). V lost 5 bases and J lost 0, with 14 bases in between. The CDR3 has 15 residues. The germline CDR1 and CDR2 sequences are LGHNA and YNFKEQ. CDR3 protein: CASSSGILSSYEQYV. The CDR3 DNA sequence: TGTGCCAGCAGCTCGGGGATCCTCAGCTCCTACGAGCAGTACGTC.

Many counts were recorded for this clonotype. The CDR3 nucleotides read TGTGCCAGCAGCTTATGGGCTAGCGGGAGTTACAATGAGCAGTTCTTC. Translating gives CASSLWASGSYNEQFF. The V and J genes are TRBV11-2 and TRBJ2-1, with 10 bases lining up with TRBD2. The V and J ends lost 2 bases and 4 bases, in that order; junction bases with no gene match: 5. In germline, CDR1 is SGHAT, CDR2 FQNNGV. This CDR3 contains 16 residues.

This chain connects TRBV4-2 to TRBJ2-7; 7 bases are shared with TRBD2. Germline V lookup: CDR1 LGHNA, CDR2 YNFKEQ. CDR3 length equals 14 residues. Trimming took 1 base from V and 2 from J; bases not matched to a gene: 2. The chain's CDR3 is CASSQGAGAYEQYF. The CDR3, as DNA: TGTGCCAGCAGCCAAGGGGCGGGAGCCTACGAGCAGTACTTC.

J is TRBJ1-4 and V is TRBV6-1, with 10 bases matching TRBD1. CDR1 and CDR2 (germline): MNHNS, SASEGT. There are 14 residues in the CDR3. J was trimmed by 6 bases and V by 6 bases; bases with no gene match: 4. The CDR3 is CASRRGTGDEKLFF. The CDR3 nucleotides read TGTGCCAGCAGGCGCGGGACAGGGGATGAAAAACTGTTTTTT.

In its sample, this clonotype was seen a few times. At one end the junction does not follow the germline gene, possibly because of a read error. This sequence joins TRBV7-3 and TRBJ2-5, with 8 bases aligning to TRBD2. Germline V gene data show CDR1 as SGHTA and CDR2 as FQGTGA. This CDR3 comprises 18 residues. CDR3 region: CASSVTFVAGPYQETQYF. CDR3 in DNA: TGTGCCAGCAGCGTAACGTTCGTAGCGGGGCCGTACCAAGAGACCCAGTACTTC.

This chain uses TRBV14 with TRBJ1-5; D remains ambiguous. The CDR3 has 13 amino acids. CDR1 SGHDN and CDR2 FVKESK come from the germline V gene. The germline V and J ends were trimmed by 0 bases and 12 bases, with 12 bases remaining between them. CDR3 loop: CASSQDLAANQHF. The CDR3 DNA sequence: TGTGCCAGCAGCCAAGATCTGGCAGCCAACCAGCATTTT.

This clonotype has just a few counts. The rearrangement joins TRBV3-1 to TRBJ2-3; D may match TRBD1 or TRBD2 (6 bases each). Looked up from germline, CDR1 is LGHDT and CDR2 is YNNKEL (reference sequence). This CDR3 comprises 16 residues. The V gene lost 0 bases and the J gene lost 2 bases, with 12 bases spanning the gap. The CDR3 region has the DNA TGTGCCAGCAGCCAAGATCGGTGGGGGGCCACAGATACGCAGTATTTT. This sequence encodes CASSQDRWGATDTQYF.

CDR3 in amino acids: CASSLDAAPQPQHF. The CDR3, as DNA: TGTGCCAGCAGCTTAGACGCGGCCCCTCAGCCCCAGCATTTT. J is TRBJ1-5 and V is TRBV7-9; D not certain. The germline V gene encodes CDR1 SEHNR and CDR2 FQNEAQ (reference sequence). Between the trimmed V and J ends, which lost 1 base and 6 bases, there was a span of 10 bases. The CDR3 is 14 residues long.